One sample yielded the 23 T cell receptor beta chains listed below, sequenced in a study of blood T cell repertoires in COVID-19. TCRdb's table, derived via immunoSEQ multiplex PCR, lists solely in-frame clones and lacks some. Counted here are a few hundred thousand clones, about 81% occurring once; the ten biggest clones make up around 9%. Material for sequencing was PBMCs or T cells enriched from blood (not recorded which). These receptors came from a middle-aged man who had recovered from COVID-19.

This rearrangement joins TRBV5-6 to TRBJ1-2, with TRBD1 matching 9 bases. V dropped 2 bases and J dropped 7; count of bases not matched to a gene: 3. CDR1 SGHDT and CDR2 YYEEEE come from the germline V gene. The CDR3 has 13 amino acids. CDR3 nucleotide sequence: TGTGCCAGCAGCTTATGGACAGGGGTTGGCTACACCTTC. Amino acid sequence: CASSLWTGVGYTF.

The chain combines TRBV6-1 with TRBJ2-1, with 8 bases matching TRBD1. The CDR3 extends over 15 amino acids. Losses at the gene ends were 3 bases for V and 14 bases for J; bases not matched to a gene: 15. Per germline, CDR1 MNHNS and CDR2 SASEGT. The CDR3 nucleotides are TGTGCCAGCAGTGACAAACCCGGACAGGGTGGGCAAAAGTTCTTC. It specifies CASSDKPGQGGQKFF.

The chain uses TRBV7-8 and TRBJ1-1; D is uncertain. The V and J ends lost 3 bases and 7 bases respectively, with 6 bases between them. Germline CDR1 SGHVS, CDR2 FQNEAQ. The CDR3 contains 11 residues. CDR3 bases: TGTGCCAGCAGCTTGAGAGGTGAAGCTTTCTTT. Its translation is CASSLRGEAFF.

This chain joins TRBV7-2 and TRBJ2-2; weak D call: TRBD1 (5 bases). There are 14 residues in the CDR3. V shed 3 bases and J shed 6 bases, with 11 bases lying between them. Germline V gives CDR1 SGHTA, CDR2 FQGNSA. CDR3 sequence (DNA): TGTGCCAGCAGCTTCCATCAGGGTGCCGGGGAGCTGTTTTTT. This gives the protein CASSFHQGAGELFF. Together with reference TRBV7-2 and TRBJ2-2, the CDR3 gives the full variable domain: GAGVSQSPSNKVTEKGKDVELRCDPISGHTALYWYRQSLGQGLEFLIYFQGNSAPDKSGLPSDRFSAERTGGSVSTLTIQRTQQEDSAVYLCASSFHQGAGELFFGEGSRLTVL.

The rearrangement uses TRBV24-1 and TRBJ1-2; D possibly corresponds to TRBD1 (5 bases). Germline CDR1 KGHDR, CDR2 SFDVKD. The CDR3 loop spans 13 amino acids. Trimming cost V 4 bases and J 5 bases, with 10 bases left between them. The CDR3 sequence is CATSEAGGYGYTF. Here the CDR3 DNA reads TGTGCCACCAGTGAGGCGGGGGGTTATGGCTACACCTTC.

The V call is TRBV28, the J call TRBJ1-1; tentatively, D is TRBD1 (6 bases). The CDR3 contains 15 residues. Per germline, CDR1 MDHEN and CDR2 SYDVKM. The germline V and J ends were trimmed by 2 bases and 6 bases, with 16 bases remaining between them. In DNA, the CDR3 is TGTGCCAGCAGTTTAAATGGACTCTCAGGGGCTGAAGCTTTCTTT. This translates into CASSLNGLSGAEAFF.

The chain links TRBV5-6 to TRBJ1-2; unclear D gene. V was pared by 0 bases and J by 8 bases, with 8 bases between. The CDR3 has 12 amino acids. CDR1 is SGHDT, CDR2 YYEEEE, per germline. The CDR3 here is CASSLVGGGYTF. Written as DNA, the CDR3 is TGTGCCAGCAGCTTGGTAGGAGGCGGCTACACCTTC.

The chain is built from TRBV24-1 and TRBJ1-2; TRBD1 agrees at 10 bases. Germline CDR1 KGHDR, CDR2 SFDVKD. The V segment lost 5 bases and the J segment 6 bases; nucleotides outside the gene matches: 8. There are 15 residues in the CDR3. The CDR3 DNA is TGTGCCACCAGTGCCCCCGGGGGACAGGGGAATGGCTACACCTTC. It yields the protein CATSAPGGQGNGYTF.

This clone was recorded a few times. The chain joins TRBV12-5 to TRBJ1-1, with 11 bases aligning to TRBD1. The junction had 12 bases not matched to a gene; V was cut back by 5 bases and J by 7 bases. The germline CDR1 and CDR2 sequences are LGHNT and FRNRAP. This CDR3 is built from 16 residues. CDR3 nucleotide sequence: TGTGCTAGTGGTCCCACGACCGGGACAGGGGGTATTGAAGCTTTCTTT. This codes for CASGPTTGTGGIEAFF.

The gene calls are TRBV29-1 and TRBJ2-7, with a tentative D call TRBD2 (6 bases). Between the trimmed V and J ends, which lost 4 bases and 4 bases, there was a span of 11 bases. Looked up from germline, CDR1 is SQVTM and CDR2 is ANQGSEA. This CDR3 is 12 amino acids long. The CDR3 bases are TGCAGCGTTGGAGAACGGGGGTACGAGCAGTACTTC. This translates into CSVGERGYEQYF.

This clone occurred many times. This sequence joins TRBV5-1 and TRBJ2-7, with 10 bases fitting TRBD2. Unmatched junction bases numbered 8, after V lost 4 bases and J lost 4 bases. This CDR3 is 15 amino acids long. Per the germline V gene, CDR1 is SGHRS and CDR2 is YFSETQ. Here the CDR3 reads CASSHPSGSGYEQYF. Written as DNA, the CDR3 is TGCGCCAGCAGCCACCCTAGCGGGAGTGGGTACGAGCAGTACTTC.

This chain connects TRBV25-1 to TRBJ2-7; 7 bases fit TRBD2. J gave up 2 bases and V 10 bases, and 5 bases lay outside the gene matches. The length of the CDR3 is 12 residues. CDR1 and CDR2 from the germline V gene are MGHDK and SYGVNS. Here the CDR3 DNA reads TGTGCCACCCAGACTAGCACCTACGAGCAGTACTTC. Protein: CATQTSTYEQYF.

The V gene is TRBV5-1, the J gene TRBJ2-7; 9 bases line up with TRBD2. After removal of 0 bases from V and 0 bases from J, the junction contained 1 base not matched to a gene. The CDR3 covers 15 residues. Germline V gives CDR1 SGHRS, CDR2 YFSETQ. CDR3 region: CASSLERGASYEQYF. The CDR3, as DNA: TGCGCCAGCAGCTTGGAGCGGGGGGCCTCCTACGAGCAGTACTTC.

This chain uses TRBV6-5 with TRBJ1-1, with D unresolved. The germline V and J ends were trimmed by 6 bases and 1 base, with 9 bases remaining between them. The CDR3 sequence is 13 residues long. CDR1 is MNHEY and CDR2 is SVGAGI in the germline V gene. CDR3 coding DNA: TGTGCCAGCAGCCGCCTCGGGAACACTGAAGCTTTCTTT. The encoded protein is CASSRLGNTEAFF.

In its sample, this clone was seen a few times. This sequence joins TRBV7-2 and TRBJ2-1; a possible D gene is TRBD2 (6 bases). Germline V gene sequence: CDR1 SGHTA, CDR2 FQGNSA. V dropped 2 bases and J dropped 10 bases, with 18 bases sitting between them. CDR3 length: 15 residues. The DNA for the CDR3 is TGTGCCAGCAGCTTAACTCGGGGGAGTAAATCCGAGCAGTTCTTC. Amino acid sequence: CASSLTRGSKSEQFF.

The gene calls are TRBV6-5 and TRBJ1-1, with a tentative D call TRBD1 (6 bases). The CDR3 spans 16 residues. CDR1 is MNHEY and CDR2 is SVGAGI in the germline V gene. V gave up 4 bases and J gave up 4 bases, with 19 bases separating them. This chain's CDR3 is CASSSGQRTGSTEAFF. For the CDR3, the DNA is TGTGCCAGCAGTTCGGGACAAAGGACGGGCAGCACTGAAGCTTTCTTT.

The genes are TRBV29-1 and TRBJ1-2; TRBD1 is a possible D gene (6 bases). Trimming pared 6 bases from V and 0 bases from J, leaving 14 bases between. The CDR3 loop spans 14 amino acids. Germline assignment: CDR1 SQVTM and CDR2 ANQGSEA. The CDR3 region has the DNA TGCAGCGTCACAATTGGGGGCACTAACTATGGCTACACCTTC. Its protein product is CSVTIGGTNYGYTF.

The chain employs TRBV29-1 and TRBJ1-6, with D possibly being TRBD1 (5 bases). Trimming stripped 5 bases from V and 7 bases from J, with 15 bases between. CDR3 length: 14 amino acids. Looked up from germline, CDR1 is SQVTM and CDR2 is ANQGSEA. CDR3 bases: TGCAGCGTTAGAAACGACAGTCCGAATTCACCCCTCCACTTT. The encoded protein is CSVRNDSPNSPLHF.

V usage is TRBV18 and J usage is TRBJ2-1; 12 positions match TRBD2. Germline CDR1 KGHSH, CDR2 LQKENI. Trimming removed 5 bases from V and 2 bases from J; junction bases left unmatched: 10. The CDR3 length is 18 residues. CDR3 in DNA: TGTGCCAGCTCATCCTTTTCTAGCGGGGGGGCAACCTACAATGAGCAGTTCTTC. It translates to CASSSFSSGGATYNEQFF.

The V call is TRBV5-6, the J call TRBJ1-1, with 10 bases matching TRBD1. Looked up from germline, CDR1 is SGHDT and CDR2 is YYEEEE. The ends lost 2 bases at V and 5 bases at J; junction bases unmatched: 9. The CDR3 runs to 16 residues. CDR3 bases: TGTGCCAGCAGCTTTTACTCCGGGACAGGGGTAACTGAAGCTTTCTTT. Translated: CASSFYSGTGVTEAFF. Combining the CDR3 with reference TRBV5-6 and TRBJ1-1 gives the whole variable domain DAGVTQSPTHLIKTRGQQVTLRCSPKSGHDTVSWYQQALGQGPQFIFQYYEEEERQRGNFPDRFSGHQFPNYSSELNVNALLLGDSALYLCASSFYSGTGVTEAFFGQGTRLTVV.

This chain uses TRBV9 with TRBJ1-5; D may be TRBD1 (5 bases). Germline V lookup: CDR1 SGDLS, CDR2 YYNGEE. V lost 0 bases to trimming and J lost 0 bases, with 10 bases between them. The CDR3 consists of 16 residues. As DNA, the CDR3 is TGTGCCAGCAGCGTAGGCCCCGACAGTAGCAATCAGCCCCAGCATTTT. It is translated as CASSVGPDSSNQPQHF. The whole variable domain, remainder taken from reference TRBV9 and TRBJ1-5, is DSGVTQTPKHLITATGQRVTLRCSPRSGDLSVYWYQQSLDQGLQFLIQYYNGEERAKGNILERFSAQQFPDLHSELNLSSLELGDSALYFCASSVGPDSSNQPQHFGDGTRLSIL.

The rearrangement uses TRBV18 and TRBJ1-3; no definite D call. The germline CDR1 and CDR2 sequences are KGHSH and LQKENI. V was trimmed by 4 bases and J by 0 bases, leaving 19 bases between them. The CDR3 has 18 amino acids. CDR3 sequence (DNA): TGTGCCAGCTCACACTCGACTACCCGGCGGCTCTCTGGAAACACCATATATTTT. It specifies CASSHSTTRRLSGNTIYF.

This chain links TRBV7-2 with TRBJ1-2; maybe TRBD1 (5 bases). CDR1 and CDR2 from the germline V gene are SGHTA and FQGNSA. There are 15 residues in the CDR3. The ends were cut back, 5 bases at V and 3 bases at J, with 16 bases in the middle. Here the CDR3 DNA reads TGTGCCAGCAGCCCCCCCGATCAGGGCTACTATGGCTACACCTTC. It specifies CASSPPDQGYYGYTF.